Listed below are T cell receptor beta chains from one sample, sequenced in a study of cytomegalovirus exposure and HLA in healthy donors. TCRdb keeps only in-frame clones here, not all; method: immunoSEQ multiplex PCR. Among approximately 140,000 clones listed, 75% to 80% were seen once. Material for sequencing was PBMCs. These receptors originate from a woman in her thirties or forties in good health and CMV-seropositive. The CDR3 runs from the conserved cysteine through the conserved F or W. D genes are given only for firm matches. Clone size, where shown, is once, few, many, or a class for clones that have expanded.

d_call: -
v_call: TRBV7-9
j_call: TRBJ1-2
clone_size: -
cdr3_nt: TGTGCCAGCAGCACTTTTGACAGCCCTAACTATGGCTACACCTTC
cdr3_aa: CASSTFDSPNYGYTF

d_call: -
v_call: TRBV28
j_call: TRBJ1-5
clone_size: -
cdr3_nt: TGTGCCAGCAGTTTGTTTAGGAGAGATCAGCCCCAGCATTTT
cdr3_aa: CASSLFRRDQPQHF

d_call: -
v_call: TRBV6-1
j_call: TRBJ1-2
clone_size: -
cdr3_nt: TGTGCCAGCAATCCACAGGGCACCGGTGGCTACACCTTC
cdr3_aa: CASNPQGTGGYTF

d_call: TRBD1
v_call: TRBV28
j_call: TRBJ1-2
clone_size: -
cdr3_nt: TGTGCCAGCAGTGCGACAGGGGGCTTTGGCTACACCTTC
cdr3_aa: CASSATGGFGYTF

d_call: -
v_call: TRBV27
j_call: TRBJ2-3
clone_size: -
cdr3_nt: TGTGCCAGCAGTTTCCCTGACTCTACGCAGTATTTT
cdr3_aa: CASSFPDSTQYF

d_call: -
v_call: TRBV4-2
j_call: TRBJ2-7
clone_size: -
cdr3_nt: TGTGCCAGCAGCCGCAGGGGTGGCAGGATTGGCTACGAGCAGTACTTC
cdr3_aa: CASSRRGGRIGYEQYF

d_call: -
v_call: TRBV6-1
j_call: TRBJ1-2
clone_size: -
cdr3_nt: TGTGCCAGCAGTGTGACAGACTATGGCTACACCTTC
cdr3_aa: CASSVTDYGYTF

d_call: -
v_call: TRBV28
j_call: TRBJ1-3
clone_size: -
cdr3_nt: TGTGCCAGCAGTTCGGGGGGGTTCTCTGGAAACACCATATATTTT
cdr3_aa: CASSSGGFSGNTIYF

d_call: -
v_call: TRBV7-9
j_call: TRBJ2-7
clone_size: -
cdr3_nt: TGTTCCAGCAGCGAGGACACGGCCTACGAGCAGTACTTC
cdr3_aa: CSSSEDTAYEQYF

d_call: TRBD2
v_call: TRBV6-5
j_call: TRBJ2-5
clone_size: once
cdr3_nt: TGTGCCAGCGATGGTAGCGGGAGAGGAGAGACCCAGTACTTC
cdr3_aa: CASDGSGRGETQYF

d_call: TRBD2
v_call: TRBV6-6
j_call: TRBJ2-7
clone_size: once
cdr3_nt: TGTGCCAGCAGTTTAGGCGGGAGCCTCTCCTACGAGCAGTACTTC
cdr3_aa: CASSLGGSLSYEQYF

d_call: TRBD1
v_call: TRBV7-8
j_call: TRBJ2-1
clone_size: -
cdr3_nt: TGTGCCAGCAGCCCCGGACAGGGGCAGTTCTTC
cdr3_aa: CASSPGQGQFF

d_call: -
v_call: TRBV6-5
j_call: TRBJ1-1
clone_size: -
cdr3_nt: TGTGCCAGCAGGATATCCGGGGTCGCGTACACTGAAGCTTTCTTT
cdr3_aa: CASRISGVAYTEAFF

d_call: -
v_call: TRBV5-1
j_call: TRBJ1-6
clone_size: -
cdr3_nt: TGCGCCAGCAGCCCCAGAGACGGGCGGGGGGCACCCCTCCACTTT
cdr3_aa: CASSPRDGRGAPLHF

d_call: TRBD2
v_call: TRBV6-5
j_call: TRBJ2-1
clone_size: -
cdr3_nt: TGTGCCAGCAGGATTATAGCGGGAGGGTACAATGAGCAGTTCTTC
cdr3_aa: CASRIIAGGYNEQFF

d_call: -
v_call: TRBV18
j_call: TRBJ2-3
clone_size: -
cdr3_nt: TGTGCCAGCTCACCCCGCGGACAGTTGCGAGATACGCAGTATTTT
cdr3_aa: CASSPRGQLRDTQYF

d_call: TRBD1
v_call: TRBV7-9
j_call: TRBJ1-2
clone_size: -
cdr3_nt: TGTGCCAGCAGCTTAGCGGGGGCTCGGGACAGCTTTAACTATGGCTACACCTTC
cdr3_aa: CASSLAGARDSFNYGYTF

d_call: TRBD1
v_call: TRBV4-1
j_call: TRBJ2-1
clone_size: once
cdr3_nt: TGCGCCAGCAGCCAAGATTTTGGGGACAGGCAACGGAGACGCGACAATGAGCAGTTCTTC
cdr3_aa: CASSQDFGDRQRRRDNEQFF

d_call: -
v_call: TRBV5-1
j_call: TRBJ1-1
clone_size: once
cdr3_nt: TGCGCCAGCAGCTTGGGACAGGAAGCTTTCTTT
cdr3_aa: CASSLGQEAFF

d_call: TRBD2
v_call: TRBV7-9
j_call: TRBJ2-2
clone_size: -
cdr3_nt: TGTGCCAGCAGCTCCACTAGCGGGAGTAACACCGGGGAGCTGTTTTTT
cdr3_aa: CASSSTSGSNTGELFF

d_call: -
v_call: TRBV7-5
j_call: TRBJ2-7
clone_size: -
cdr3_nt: TGTGCCAGAAGCATCAGATCCTACGAGCAGTACTTC
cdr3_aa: CARSIRSYEQYF

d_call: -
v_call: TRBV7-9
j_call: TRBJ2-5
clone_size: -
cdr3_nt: TGTGCCAGCAGCTTAGCCGTCCAGGGGACCCAGTACTTC
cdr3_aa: CASSLAVQGTQYF

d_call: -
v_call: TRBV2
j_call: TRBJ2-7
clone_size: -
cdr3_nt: TGTGCCAGCAGTGTCGCTACTACGGAGCAGTACTTC
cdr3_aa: CASSVATTEQYF

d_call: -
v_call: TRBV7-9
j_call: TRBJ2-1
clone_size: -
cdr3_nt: TGTGCCAGCAGCTTAGGGAGCGTTAGCAATGAGCAGTTCTTC
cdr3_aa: CASSLGSVSNEQFF

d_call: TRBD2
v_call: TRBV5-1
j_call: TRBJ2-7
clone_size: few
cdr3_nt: TGCGCCAGCAGCCCGGGCCCCCTAGCGGGAGGCACCGCGGGGCAGTACTTC
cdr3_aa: CASSPGPLAGGTAGQYF

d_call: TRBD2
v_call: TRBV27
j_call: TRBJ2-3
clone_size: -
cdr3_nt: TGTGCCAGCATCTTAGCCGGCGGGAGAGATACGCAGTATTTT
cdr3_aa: CASILAGGRDTQYF

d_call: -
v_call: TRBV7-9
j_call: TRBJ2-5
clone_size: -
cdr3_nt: TGTGCCAGCAGCTTAGGAGCACAAGAGACCCAGTACTTC
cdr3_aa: CASSLGAQETQYF

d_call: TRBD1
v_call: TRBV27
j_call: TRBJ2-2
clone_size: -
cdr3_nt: TGTGCCAGCAGTTCCGGACAGGTCCACACCGGGGAGCTGTTTTTT
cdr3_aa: CASSSGQVHTGELFF

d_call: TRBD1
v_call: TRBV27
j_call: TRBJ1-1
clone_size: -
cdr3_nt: TGTGCCAGCAGACCAACAGGGGGCACTGAAGCTTTCTTT
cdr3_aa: CASRPTGGTEAFF

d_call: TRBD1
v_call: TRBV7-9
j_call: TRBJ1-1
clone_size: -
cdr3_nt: TGTGCCAGCAGCCCGGACAGGCTGAACACTGAAGCTTTCTTT
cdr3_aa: CASSPDRLNTEAFF

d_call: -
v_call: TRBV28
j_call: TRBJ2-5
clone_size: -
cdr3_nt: TGTGCCAGCCGGACAGTACAAGAGACCCAGTACTTC
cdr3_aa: CASRTVQETQYF

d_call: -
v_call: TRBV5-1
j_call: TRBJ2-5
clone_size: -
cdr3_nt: TGCGCCAGCAGCCTAGTGGGGCCAGAGACCCAGTACTTC
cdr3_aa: CASSLVGPETQYF

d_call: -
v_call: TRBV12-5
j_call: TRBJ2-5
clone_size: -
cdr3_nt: TGTGCTAGTGGTTCGGGCGGGCACCAAGAGACCCAGTACTTC
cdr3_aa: CASGSGGHQETQYF

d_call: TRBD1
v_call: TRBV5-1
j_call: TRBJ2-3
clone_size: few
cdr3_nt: TGCGCCAGCAGCGCCGGGACAGTCGGCACAGATACGCAGTATTTT
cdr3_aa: CASSAGTVGTDTQYF

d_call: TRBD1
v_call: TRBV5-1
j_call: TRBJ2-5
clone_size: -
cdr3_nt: TGCGCCAGCAGCCCTACAGGGGGCGGAGAGACCCAGTACTTC
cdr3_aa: CASSPTGGGETQYF

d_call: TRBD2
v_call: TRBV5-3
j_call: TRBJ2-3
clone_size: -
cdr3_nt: TGTGCCAGAAGCCCTAGACTAGCGGGAAGCACAGATACGCAGTATTTT
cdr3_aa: CARSPRLAGSTDTQYF